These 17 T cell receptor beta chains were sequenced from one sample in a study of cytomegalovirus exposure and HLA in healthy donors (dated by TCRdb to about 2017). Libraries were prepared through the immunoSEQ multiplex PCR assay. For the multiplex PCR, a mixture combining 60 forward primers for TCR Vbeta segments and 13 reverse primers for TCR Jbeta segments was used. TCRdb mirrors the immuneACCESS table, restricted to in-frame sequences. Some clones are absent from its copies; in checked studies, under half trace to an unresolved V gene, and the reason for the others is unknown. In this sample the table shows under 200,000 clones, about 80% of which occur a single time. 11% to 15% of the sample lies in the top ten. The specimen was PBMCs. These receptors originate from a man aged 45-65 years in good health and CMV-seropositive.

CDR3 sequence reads: CASSLGEQGLTGELFF. The CDR3 DNA sequence: TGTGCCAGCAGCTTGGGGGAGCAGGGGTTGACCGGGGAGCTGTTTTTT. This chain connects TRBV5-4 to TRBJ2-2, with D tentatively TRBD1 (6 bases). With 0 bases removed from V and 5 bases from J, the gap between germline ends came to 14 bases. Per the germline V gene, CDR1 is SGHNT and CDR2 is YYREEE (reference sequence). The CDR3 length is 16 residues.

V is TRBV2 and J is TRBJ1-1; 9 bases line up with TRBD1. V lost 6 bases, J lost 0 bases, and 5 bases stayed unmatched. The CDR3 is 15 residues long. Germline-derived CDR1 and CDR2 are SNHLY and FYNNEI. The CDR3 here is CASRPRTGVNTEAFF. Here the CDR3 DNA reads TGTGCCAGCAGGCCCAGGACAGGGGTGAACACTGAAGCTTTCTTT.

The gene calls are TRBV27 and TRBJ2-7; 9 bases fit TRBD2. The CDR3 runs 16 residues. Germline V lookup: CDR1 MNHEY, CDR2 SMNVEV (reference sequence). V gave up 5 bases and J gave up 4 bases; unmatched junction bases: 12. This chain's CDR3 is CASSLVLGGGAYEQYV. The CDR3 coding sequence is TGTGCCAGCAGTCTCGTCCTGGGCGGGGGGGCGTACGAGCAGTACGTC.

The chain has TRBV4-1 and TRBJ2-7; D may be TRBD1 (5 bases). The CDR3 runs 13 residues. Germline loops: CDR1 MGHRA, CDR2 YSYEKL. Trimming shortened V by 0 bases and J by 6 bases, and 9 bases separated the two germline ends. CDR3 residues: CASSQDRAGEQYF. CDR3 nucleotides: TGCGCCAGCAGCCAAGACAGGGCCGGCGAGCAGTACTTC.

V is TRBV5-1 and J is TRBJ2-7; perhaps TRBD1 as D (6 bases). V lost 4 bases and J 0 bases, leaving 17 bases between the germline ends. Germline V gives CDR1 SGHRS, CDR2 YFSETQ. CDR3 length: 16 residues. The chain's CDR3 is CASSRVTGFPSYEQYF. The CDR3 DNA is TGCGCCAGCAGCAGGGTTACAGGGTTCCCCTCCTACGAGCAGTACTTC. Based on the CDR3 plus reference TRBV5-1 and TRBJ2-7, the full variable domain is KAGVTQTPRYLIKTRGQQVTLSCSPISGHRSVSWYQQTPGQGLQFLFEYFSETQRNKGNFPGRFSGRQFSNSRSEMNVSTLELGDSALYLCASSRVTGFPSYEQYFGPGTRLTVT.

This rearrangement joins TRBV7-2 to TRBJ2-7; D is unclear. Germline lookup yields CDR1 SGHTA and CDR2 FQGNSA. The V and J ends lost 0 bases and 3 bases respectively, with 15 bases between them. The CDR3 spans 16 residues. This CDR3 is CASSLASSGFGYEQYV. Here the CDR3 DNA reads TGTGCCAGCAGCTTAGCCTCATCGGGTTTTGGCTACGAGCAGTACGTC.

This CDR3 is CASSYHTLSSYNSPLHF. The CDR3 coding sequence is TGTGCCAGCAGCTACCACACGTTAAGCTCCTATAATTCACCCCTCCACTTT. The V call is TRBV5-4, the J call TRBJ1-6, with D unclear. Germline V CDR1 and CDR2: SGHNT, YYREEE (reference sequence). Trimming took 3 bases from V and 0 from J, leaving 13 bases between them. The CDR3 runs 17 residues.

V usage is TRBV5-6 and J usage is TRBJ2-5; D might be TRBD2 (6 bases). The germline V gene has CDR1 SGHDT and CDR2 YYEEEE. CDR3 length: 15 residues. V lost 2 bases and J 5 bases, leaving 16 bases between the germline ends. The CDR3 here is CASSLTGLVGETQYF. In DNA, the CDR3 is TGTGCCAGCAGCTTAACGGGACTGGTCGGCGAGACCCAGTACTTC.

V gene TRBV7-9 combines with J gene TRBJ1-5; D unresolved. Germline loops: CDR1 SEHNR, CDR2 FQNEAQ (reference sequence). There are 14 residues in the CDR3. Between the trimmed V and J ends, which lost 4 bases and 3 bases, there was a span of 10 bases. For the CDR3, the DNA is TGTGCCAGCAGCTCCGGACTTGCCAATCAGCCCCAGCATTTT. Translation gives CASSSGLANQPQHF.

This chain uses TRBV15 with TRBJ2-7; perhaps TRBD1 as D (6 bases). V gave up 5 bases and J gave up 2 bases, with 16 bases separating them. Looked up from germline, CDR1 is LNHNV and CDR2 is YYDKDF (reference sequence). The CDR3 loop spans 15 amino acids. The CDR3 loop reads CATSAHPGQTYEQYF. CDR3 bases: TGTGCCACCAGCGCACACCCTGGACAGACCTACGAGCAGTACTTC.

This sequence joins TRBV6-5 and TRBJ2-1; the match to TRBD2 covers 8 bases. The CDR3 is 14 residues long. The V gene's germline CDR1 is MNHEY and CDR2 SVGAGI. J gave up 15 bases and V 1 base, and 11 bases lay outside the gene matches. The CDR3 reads CASSYLSRRGGLFF. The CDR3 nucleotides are TGTGCCAGCAGTTACTTGTCCCGACGGGGGGGTCTGTTCTTC.

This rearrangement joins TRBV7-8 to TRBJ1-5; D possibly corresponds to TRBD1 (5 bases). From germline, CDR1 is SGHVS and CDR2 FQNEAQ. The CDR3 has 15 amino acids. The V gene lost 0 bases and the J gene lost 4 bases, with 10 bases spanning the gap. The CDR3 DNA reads TGTGCCAGCAGCTTAGCGGGGGGGGAAAATCAGCCCCAGCATTTT. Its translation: CASSLAGGENQPQHF. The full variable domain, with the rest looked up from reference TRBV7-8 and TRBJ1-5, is GAGVSQSPRYKVAKRGQDVALRCDPISGHVSLFWYQQALGQGPEFLTYFQNEAQLDKSGLPSDRFFAERPEGSVSTLKIQRTQQEDSAVYLCASSLAGGENQPQHFGDGTRLSIL.

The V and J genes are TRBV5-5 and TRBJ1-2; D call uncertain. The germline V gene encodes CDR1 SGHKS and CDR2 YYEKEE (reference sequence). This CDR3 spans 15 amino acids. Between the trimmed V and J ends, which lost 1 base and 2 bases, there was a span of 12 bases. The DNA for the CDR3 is TGTGCCAGCAGCTTGTTGGTCAGCGTCAACTATGGCTACACCTTC. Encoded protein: CASSLLVSVNYGYTF.

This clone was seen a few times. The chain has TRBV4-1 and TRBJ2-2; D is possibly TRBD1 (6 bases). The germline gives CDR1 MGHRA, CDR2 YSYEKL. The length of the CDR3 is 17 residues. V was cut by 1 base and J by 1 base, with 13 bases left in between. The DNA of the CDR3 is TGCGCCAGCAGCCAAGTGCGAGGGGGATTGAACACCGGGGAGCTGTTTTTT. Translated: CASSQVRGGLNTGELFF.

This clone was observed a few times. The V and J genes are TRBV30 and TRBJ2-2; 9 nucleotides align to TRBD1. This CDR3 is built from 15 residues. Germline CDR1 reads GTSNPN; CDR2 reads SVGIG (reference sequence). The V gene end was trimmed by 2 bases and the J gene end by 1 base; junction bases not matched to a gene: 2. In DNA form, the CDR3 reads TGTGCCTGGAGTCAGGGACAGGGGAACACCGGGGAGCTGTTTTTT. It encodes CAWSQGQGNTGELFF.

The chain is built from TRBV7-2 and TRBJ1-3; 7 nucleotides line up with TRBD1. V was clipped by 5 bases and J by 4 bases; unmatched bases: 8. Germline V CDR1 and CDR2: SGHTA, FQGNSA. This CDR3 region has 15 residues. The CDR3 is CASSASTGKGNTIYF. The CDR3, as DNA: TGTGCCAGCAGCGCCTCGACAGGGAAAGGAAACACCATATATTTT. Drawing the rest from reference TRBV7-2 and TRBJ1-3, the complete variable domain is GAGVSQSPSNKVTEKGKDVELRCDPISGHTALYWYRQSLGQGLEFLIYFQGNSAPDKSGLPSDRFSAERTGGSVSTLTIQRTQQEDSAVYLCASSASTGKGNTIYFGEGSWLTVV.

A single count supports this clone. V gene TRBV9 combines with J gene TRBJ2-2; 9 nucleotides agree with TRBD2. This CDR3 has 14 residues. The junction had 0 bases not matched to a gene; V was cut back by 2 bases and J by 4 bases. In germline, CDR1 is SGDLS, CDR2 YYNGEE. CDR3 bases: TGTGCCAGCAGCGTTAGCGGGGGCACCGGGGAGCTGTTTTTT. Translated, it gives CASSVSGGTGELFF. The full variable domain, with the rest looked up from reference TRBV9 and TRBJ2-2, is DSGVTQTPKHLITATGQRVTLRCSPRSGDLSVYWYQQSLDQGLQFLIQYYNGEERAKGNILERFSAQQFPDLHSELNLSSLELGDSALYFCASSVSGGTGELFFGEGSRLTVL.